This T cell receptor beta chain was documented in a study of shared clonotypes between healthy human individuals. General study results and limits: Clonotype sharing among donors was expected to depend on sequencing depth. Clonotypes that were shared across several donors made up roughly 5% of naive CD4 clonotypes. Memory subsets generally showed smaller estimated richness than naive subsets did.

The repertoire was sequenced with immunoSEQ multiplex PCR; TCRdb's copy has only in-frame clones and lacks some. This repertoire shows a few million clones, 85% to 95% found once; its top ten account for 0.37%. A CD45RA+ naive subset and a CD45RA-negative memory subset were split from CD4+ cells. This CDR3 contains 15 residues. Germline V gene data show CDR1 as GTSNPN and CDR2 as SVGIG (reference sequence). V gave up 1 base and J gave up 3 bases, with 14 bases separating them. A remark on this clone: The antigen is not known.

Sequenced material: naive CD4+ T cells from PBMCs. The subset is: CD45RA+ positively selected. The clonotype was recovered from a man between 18 and 29 years old in good health. Some clones in this sample may be carry-over from other donors' samples. The V call is TRBV30, the J call TRBJ2-3; perhaps D is TRBD1 or TRBD2 (6 bases each). The CDR3 DNA reads TGTGCCTGGAGTGCGGGGGCAGGTCGGACAGATACGCAGTATTTT. Translating gives CAWSAGAGRTDTQYF.